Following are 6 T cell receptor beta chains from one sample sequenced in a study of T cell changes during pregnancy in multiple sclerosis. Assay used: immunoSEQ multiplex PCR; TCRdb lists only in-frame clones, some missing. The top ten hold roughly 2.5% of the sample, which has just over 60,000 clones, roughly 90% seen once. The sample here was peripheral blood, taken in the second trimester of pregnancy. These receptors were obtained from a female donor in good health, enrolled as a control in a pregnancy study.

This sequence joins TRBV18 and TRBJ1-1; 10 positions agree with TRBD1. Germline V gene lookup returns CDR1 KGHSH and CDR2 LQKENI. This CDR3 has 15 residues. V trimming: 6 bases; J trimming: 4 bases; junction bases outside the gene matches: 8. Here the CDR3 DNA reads TGTGCCAGCTCCGGGACAGGGGTTGGGAGCACTGAAGCTTTCTTT. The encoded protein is CASSGTGVGSTEAFF.

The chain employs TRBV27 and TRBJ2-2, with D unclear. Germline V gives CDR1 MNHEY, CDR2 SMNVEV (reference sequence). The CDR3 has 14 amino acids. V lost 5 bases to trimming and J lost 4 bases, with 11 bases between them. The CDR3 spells CASSSSYSTGELFF. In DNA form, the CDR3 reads TGTGCCAGCAGTAGCTCCTATTCCACCGGGGAGCTGTTTTTT.

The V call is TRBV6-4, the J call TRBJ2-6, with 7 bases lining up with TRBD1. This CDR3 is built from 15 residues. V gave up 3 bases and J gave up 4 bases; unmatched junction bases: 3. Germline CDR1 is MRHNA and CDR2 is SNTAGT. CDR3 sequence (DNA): TGTGCCAGCAGTGAACAGGGGCAGGGGGCCAACGTCCTGACTTTC. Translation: CASSEQGQGANVLTF.

CDR3 DNA sequence: TGTGCCTGGAGTCTACGGCGGGAGCAGTACTTC. Its translation is CAWSLRREQYF. The genes are TRBV30 and TRBJ2-7, with no clear D. The length of the CDR3 is 11 residues. Trimming removed 2 bases from V and 7 bases from J, with 9 bases in between. Germline CDR1 and CDR2: GTSNPN and SVGIG (reference sequence).

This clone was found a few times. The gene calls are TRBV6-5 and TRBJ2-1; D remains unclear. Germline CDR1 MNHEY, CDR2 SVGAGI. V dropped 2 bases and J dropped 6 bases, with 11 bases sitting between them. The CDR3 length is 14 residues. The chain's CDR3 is CASSYGQNTNEQFF. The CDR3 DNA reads TGTGCCAGCAGTTACGGGCAAAACACCAATGAGCAGTTCTTC.

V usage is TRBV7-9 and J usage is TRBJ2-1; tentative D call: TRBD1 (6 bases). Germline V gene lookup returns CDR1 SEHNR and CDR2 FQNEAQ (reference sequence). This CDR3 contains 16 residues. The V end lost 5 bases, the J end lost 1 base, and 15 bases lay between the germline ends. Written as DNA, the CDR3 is TGTGCCAGCAGCCCCCCAGGGGCATATTCCTACAATGAGCAGTTCTTC. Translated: CASSPPGAYSYNEQFF.